This TCR beta chain was profiled in a study of graft-versus-host responses after intestinal transplantation. Sequenced by immunoSEQ multiplex PCR; TCRdb stores in-frame clones only, minus some. The top ten clones hold about 1.7% of a sample with tens of thousands of clones, around nine tenths of them seen once. Both intraepithelial and lamina propria lymphocytes were released by processing graft tissue. V dropped 5 bases and J dropped 7 bases, with 18 bases sitting between them. Germline CDR1 is SNHLY and CDR2 is FYNNEI. The CDR3 sequence is 15 residues long. The material was ileum tissue, obtained 350 to 400 days after transplant. The receptor's source is a human patient who received an intestinal transplant, so some T cells may come from the graft donor. The rearrangement joins TRBV2 to TRBJ2-1; tentatively, D is TRBD2 (5 bases). CDR3 loop: CASSPLAVFWNEQFF. In DNA, the CDR3 is TGTGCCAGCAGTCCCCTAGCCGTGTTTTGGAATGAGCAGTTCTTC.